The rows below give T cell receptor beta chains drawn from one sample of a study of shared clonotypes between healthy human individuals. TCRdb's copy holds only in-frame clones and misses some; the assay was immunoSEQ multiplex PCR. The data show 2 million to 2.5 million clones, about nine tenths seen once. Sequenced input: naive CD4+ T cells from PBMCs. These receptors all come from a man aged 18 to 30 in good health. Some clones in this sample may be carry-over from other donors' samples. The CDR3 runs from the conserved cysteine through the conserved F or W. Each record gives: J gene, V gene, D gene, clone size, CDR3 protein, CDR3 DNA. A D gene is named only where the DNA matches it firmly. Rows may omit the clone size; those that give it use once, few, many or a size class.

j_gene: TRBJ1-5; v_gene: TRBV10-3; d_gene: .; abundance: .; CDR3aa: CAISESLDGGRPQHF; CDR3nt: TGTGCCATCAGTGAGTCGTTGGACGGGGGTCGGCCCCAGCATTTT
j_gene: TRBJ2-7; v_gene: TRBV6-1; d_gene: .; abundance: .; CDR3aa: CASSEGAEQYF; CDR3nt: TGTGCCAGCAGTGAAGGGGCCGAGCAGTACTTC
j_gene: TRBJ1-2; v_gene: TRBV5-1; d_gene: TRBD1; abundance: .; CDR3aa: CASSSGQGSGYTF; CDR3nt: TGCGCCAGCAGCTCCGGACAGGGGAGCGGCTACACCTTC
j_gene: TRBJ2-1; v_gene: TRBV7-3; d_gene: .; abundance: .; CDR3aa: CASSLQGASGEQFF; CDR3nt: TGTGCCAGCAGCCTCCAAGGGGCTAGTGGGGAGCAGTTCTTC
j_gene: TRBJ2-5; v_gene: TRBV16; d_gene: .; abundance: .; CDR3aa: CASSSGSETQYF; CDR3nt: TGTGCCAGCAGCTCGGGGAGCGAGACCCAGTACTTC
j_gene: TRBJ2-7; v_gene: TRBV11-3; d_gene: .; abundance: .; CDR3aa: CASSLGLSSYEQYF; CDR3nt: TGTGCCAGCAGCTTGGGGTTAAGCTCCTACGAGCAGTACTTC
j_gene: TRBJ1-5; v_gene: TRBV2; d_gene: TRBD1; abundance: .; CDR3aa: CASSSGGLGNQPQHF; CDR3nt: TGTGCCAGCAGTTCAGGGGGGTTAGGAAATCAGCCCCAGCATTTT
j_gene: TRBJ2-1; v_gene: TRBV7-3; d_gene: .; abundance: .; CDR3aa: CASSGKRARYNEQFF; CDR3nt: TGTGCCAGCAGCGGCAAGCGGGCGCGTTACAATGAGCAGTTCTTC
j_gene: TRBJ1-2; v_gene: TRBV7-3; d_gene: .; abundance: .; CDR3aa: CASSLTKTVDGYTF; CDR3nt: TGTGCCAGCAGCTTGACGAAAACGGTTGACGGCTACACCTTC
j_gene: TRBJ2-6; v_gene: TRBV28; d_gene: .; abundance: .; CDR3aa: CATGGGGGSGANVLTF; CDR3nt: TGTGCCACCGGAGGGGGAGGGGGATCTGGGGCCAACGTCCTGACTTTC
j_gene: TRBJ2-2; v_gene: TRBV7-9; d_gene: .; abundance: .; CDR3aa: CASEPRGTGELFF; CDR3nt: TGTGCCAGTGAACCGAGGGGGACCGGGGAGCTGTTTTTT
j_gene: TRBJ1-5; v_gene: TRBV29-1; d_gene: .; abundance: .; CDR3aa: CSVRTRGSNQPQHF; CDR3nt: TGCAGCGTTCGGACCAGGGGAAGCAATCAGCCCCAGCATTTT
j_gene: TRBJ1-2; v_gene: TRBV7-2; d_gene: TRBD1; abundance: .; CDR3aa: CASSLRRGTGGGYTF; CDR3nt: TGTGCCAGCAGCCTCAGGAGAGGGACAGGGGGTGGCTACACCTTC
j_gene: TRBJ1-2; v_gene: TRBV2; d_gene: TRBD1; abundance: .; CDR3aa: CASRPGQANYGYTF; CDR3nt: TGTGCCAGCAGACCCGGACAGGCTAACTATGGCTACACCTTC
j_gene: TRBJ2-7; v_gene: TRBV11-2; d_gene: .; abundance: once; CDR3aa: CASSLDRYEQYF; CDR3nt: TGTGCCAGCAGCTTAGACCGCTACGAGCAGTACTTC
j_gene: TRBJ2-7; v_gene: TRBV18; d_gene: .; abundance: .; CDR3aa: CASSPGAHSYEQYF; CDR3nt: TGTGCCAGCTCACCCGGGGCCCACTCCTACGAGCAGTACTTC
j_gene: TRBJ1-1; v_gene: TRBV4-2; d_gene: .; abundance: .; CDR3aa: CASSQTNRDTEAFF; CDR3nt: TGTGCCAGCAGCCAAACTAACAGGGACACTGAAGCTTTCTTT
j_gene: TRBJ2-7; v_gene: TRBV4-1; d_gene: TRBD1; abundance: .; CDR3aa: CASSQDRKPGGMGLAWEQYF; CDR3nt: TGCGCCAGCAGCCAAGATCGAAAGCCAGGGGGAATGGGTCTAGCATGGGAGCAGTACTTC
j_gene: TRBJ1-2; v_gene: TRBV18; d_gene: TRBD1; abundance: .; CDR3aa: CASSPQGGIYGYTF; CDR3nt: TGTGCCAGCTCACCTCAGGGGGGAATCTATGGCTACACCTTC
j_gene: TRBJ2-2; v_gene: TRBV6-1; d_gene: .; abundance: .; CDR3aa: CASLLRGAGELFF; CDR3nt: TGTGCCAGTCTTCTACGGGGAGCCGGGGAGCTGTTTTTT
j_gene: TRBJ1-5; v_gene: TRBV6-1; d_gene: .; abundance: .; CDR3aa: CASSEAWAGSQPQHF; CDR3nt: TGTGCCAGCAGTGAAGCGTGGGCGGGGAGTCAGCCCCAGCATTTT
j_gene: TRBJ1-2; v_gene: TRBV28; d_gene: .; abundance: .; CDR3aa: CASSLGGEVGYTF; CDR3nt: TGTGCCAGCAGCCTTGGGGGGGAGGTCGGCTACACCTTC
j_gene: TRBJ2-1; v_gene: TRBV7-9; d_gene: .; abundance: .; CDR3aa: CASSSTGSGYNEQFF; CDR3nt: TGTGCCAGCAGTTCAACAGGGTCAGGCTACAATGAGCAGTTCTTC
j_gene: TRBJ2-7; v_gene: TRBV9; d_gene: TRBD2; abundance: .; CDR3aa: CASSVSASGWYEQYF; CDR3nt: TGTGCCAGCAGCGTATCGGCTAGCGGGTGGTACGAGCAGTACTTC
j_gene: TRBJ1-2; v_gene: TRBV5-5; d_gene: .; abundance: once; CDR3aa: CASSLGGSLYGYTF; CDR3nt: TGTGCCAGCAGCTTGGGAGGAAGCCTCTATGGCTACACCTTC
j_gene: TRBJ2-3; v_gene: TRBV5-1; d_gene: .; abundance: .; CDR3aa: CASSPGTRPDTQYF; CDR3nt: TGCGCCAGCAGCCCCGGGACCCGACCTGATACGCAGTATTTT
j_gene: TRBJ1-6; v_gene: TRBV2; d_gene: .; abundance: .; CDR3aa: CASKKSGVYNSPLHF; CDR3nt: TGTGCCAGCAAAAAGTCAGGGGTCTATAATTCACCCCTCCACTTT
j_gene: TRBJ2-7; v_gene: TRBV7-9; d_gene: .; abundance: .; CDR3aa: CASSQTGIVEQYF; CDR3nt: TGTGCCAGCAGCCAAACAGGGATCGTAGAGCAGTACTTC
j_gene: TRBJ1-2; v_gene: TRBV5-6; d_gene: TRBD1; abundance: .; CDR3aa: CASSSRDRPNYGYTF; CDR3nt: TGTGCCAGCAGCTCCAGGGACAGGCCTAACTATGGCTACACCTTC
j_gene: TRBJ2-7; v_gene: TRBV2; d_gene: .; abundance: .; CDR3aa: CASSKDRSYEQYF; CDR3nt: TGTGCCAGCAGTAAAGACAGGTCCTACGAGCAGTACTTC
j_gene: TRBJ2-7; v_gene: TRBV5-6; d_gene: .; abundance: .; CDR3aa: CASSWGARAQGEQYF; CDR3nt: TGTGCCAGCAGCTGGGGAGCCAGGGCGCAGGGCGAGCAGTACTTC
j_gene: TRBJ1-5; v_gene: TRBV28; d_gene: .; abundance: .; CDR3aa: CASSPRQEGQPQHF; CDR3nt: TGTGCCAGCAGTCCCCGACAGGAAGGTCAGCCCCAGCATTTT
j_gene: TRBJ2-7; v_gene: TRBV7-2; d_gene: TRBD1; abundance: .; CDR3aa: CASSYLNDRAGEQYF; CDR3nt: TGTGCCAGCAGCTACTTAAACGACAGGGCTGGAGAGCAGTACTTC
j_gene: TRBJ1-5; v_gene: TRBV6-6; d_gene: TRBD1; abundance: .; CDR3aa: CASRPGTGRSNQPQHF; CDR3nt: TGTGCCAGCAGACCCGGGACAGGCCGTAGCAATCAGCCCCAGCATTTT